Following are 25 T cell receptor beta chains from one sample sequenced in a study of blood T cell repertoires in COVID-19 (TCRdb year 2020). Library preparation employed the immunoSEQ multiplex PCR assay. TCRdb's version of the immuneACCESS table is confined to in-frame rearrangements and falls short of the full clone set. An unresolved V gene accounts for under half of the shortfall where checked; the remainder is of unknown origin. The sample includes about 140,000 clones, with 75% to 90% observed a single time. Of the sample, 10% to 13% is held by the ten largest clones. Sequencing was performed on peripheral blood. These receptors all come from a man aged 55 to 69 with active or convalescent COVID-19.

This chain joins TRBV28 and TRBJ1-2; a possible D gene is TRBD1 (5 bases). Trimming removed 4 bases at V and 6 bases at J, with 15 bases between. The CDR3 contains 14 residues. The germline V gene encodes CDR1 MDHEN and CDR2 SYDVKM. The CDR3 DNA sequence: TGTGCCAGCAGTTCCCCCGCGGACACGGATGGCTACACCTTC. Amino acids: CASSSPADTDGYTF.

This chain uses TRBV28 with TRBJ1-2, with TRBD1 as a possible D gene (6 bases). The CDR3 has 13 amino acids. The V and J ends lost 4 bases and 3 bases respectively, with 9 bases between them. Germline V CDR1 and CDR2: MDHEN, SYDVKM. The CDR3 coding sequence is TGTGCCAGCAGTTCCGGGACACACTATGGCTACACCTTC. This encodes CASSSGTHYGYTF.

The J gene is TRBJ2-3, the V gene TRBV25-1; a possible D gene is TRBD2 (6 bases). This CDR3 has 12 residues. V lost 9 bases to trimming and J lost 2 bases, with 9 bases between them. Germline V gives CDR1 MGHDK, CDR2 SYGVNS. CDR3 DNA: TGTGCCAGTGGGGGGTCCACAGATACGCAGTATTTT. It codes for CASGGSTDTQYF.

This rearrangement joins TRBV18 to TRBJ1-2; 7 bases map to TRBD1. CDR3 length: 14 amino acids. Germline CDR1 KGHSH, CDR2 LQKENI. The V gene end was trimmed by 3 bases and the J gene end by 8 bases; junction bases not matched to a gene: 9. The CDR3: CASSPGQRAEGYTF. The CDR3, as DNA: TGTGCCAGCTCACCGGGACAGCGAGCGGAGGGCTACACCTTC.

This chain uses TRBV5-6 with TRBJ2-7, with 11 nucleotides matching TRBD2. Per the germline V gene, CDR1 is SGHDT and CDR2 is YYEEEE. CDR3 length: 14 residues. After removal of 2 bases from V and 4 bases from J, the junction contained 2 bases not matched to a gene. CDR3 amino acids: CASSFGTSGYEQYF. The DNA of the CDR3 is TGTGCCAGCAGCTTCGGGACTAGCGGATACGAGCAGTACTTC.

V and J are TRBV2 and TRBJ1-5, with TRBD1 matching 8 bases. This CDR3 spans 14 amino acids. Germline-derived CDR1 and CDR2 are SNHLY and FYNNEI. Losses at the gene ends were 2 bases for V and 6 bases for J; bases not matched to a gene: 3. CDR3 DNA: TGTGCCAGCAGTGAACAGGGGGCGGGTCAGCCCCAGCATTTT. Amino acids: CASSEQGAGQPQHF. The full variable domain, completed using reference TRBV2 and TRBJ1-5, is EPEVTQTPSHQVTQMGQEVILRCVPISNHLYFYWYRQILGQKVEFLVSFYNNEISEKSEIFDDQFSVERPDGSNFTLKIRSTKLEDSAMYFCASSEQGAGQPQHFGDGTRLSIL.

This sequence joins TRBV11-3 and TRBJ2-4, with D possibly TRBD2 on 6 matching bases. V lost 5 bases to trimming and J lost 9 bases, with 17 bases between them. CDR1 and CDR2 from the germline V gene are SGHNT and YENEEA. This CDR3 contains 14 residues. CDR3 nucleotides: TGTGCCAGCAGCCCCGGTCGGGGGAGGATCATTCAGTACTTC. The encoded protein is CASSPGRGRIIQYF.

The CDR3 bases are TGTGCCAGCAGCCTCCGATCAGCAGGCTACGAGCAGTACTTC. Protein sequence: CASSLRSAGYEQYF. The gene calls are TRBV3-1 (or the pseudogene TRBV3-2) and TRBJ2-7; D is undetermined. V lost 4 bases and J lost 3, with 13 bases in between. CDR1 is LGHDT and CDR2 is YNNKEL in the germline V gene (reference sequence). The length of the CDR3 is 14 residues.

The CDR3 DNA sequence: TGTGCCAGCAGTGGCCTGGGACTTCCTAACTCTGGAAACACCATATATTTT. Translation gives CASSGLGLPNSGNTIYF. This rearrangement joins TRBV7-2 to TRBJ1-3; tentatively, D is TRBD1 (5 bases). The CDR3 covers 17 residues. Germline CDR1 and CDR2: SGHTA and FQGNSA. V shed 6 bases and J shed 0 bases, with 18 bases lying between them.

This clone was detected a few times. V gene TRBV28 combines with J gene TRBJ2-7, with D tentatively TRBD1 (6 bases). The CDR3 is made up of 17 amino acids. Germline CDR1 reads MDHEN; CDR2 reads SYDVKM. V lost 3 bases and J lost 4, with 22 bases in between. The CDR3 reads CASSFIRGRVSLYEQYF. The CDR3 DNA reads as TGTGCCAGCAGTTTCATCAGGGGCAGGGTGAGCCTTTACGAGCAGTACTTC. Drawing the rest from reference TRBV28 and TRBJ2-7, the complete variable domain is DVKVTQSSRYLVKRTGEKVFLECVQDMDHENMFWYRQDPGLGLRLIYFSYDVKMKEKGDIPEGYSVSREKKERFSLILESASTNQTSMYLCASSFIRGRVSLYEQYFGPGTRLTVT.

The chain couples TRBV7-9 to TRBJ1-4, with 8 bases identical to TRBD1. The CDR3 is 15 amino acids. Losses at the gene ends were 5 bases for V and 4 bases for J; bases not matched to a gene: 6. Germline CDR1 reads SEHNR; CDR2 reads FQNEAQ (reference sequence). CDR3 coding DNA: TGTGCCAGCAGCCTGACAGGGGTAGTTAATGAAAAACTGTTTTTT. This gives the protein CASSLTGVVNEKLFF.

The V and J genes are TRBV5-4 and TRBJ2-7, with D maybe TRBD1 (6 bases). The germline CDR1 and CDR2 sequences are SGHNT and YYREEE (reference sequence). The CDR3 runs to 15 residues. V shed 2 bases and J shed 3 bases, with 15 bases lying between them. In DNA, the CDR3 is TGTGCCAGCAGCTTCGGCCAGACAGGAGTCTACGAGCAGTACTTC. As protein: CASSFGQTGVYEQYF.

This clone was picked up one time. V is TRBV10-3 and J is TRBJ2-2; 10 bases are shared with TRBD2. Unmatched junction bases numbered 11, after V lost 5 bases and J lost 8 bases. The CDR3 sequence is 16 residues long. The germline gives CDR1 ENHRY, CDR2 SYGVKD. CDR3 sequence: CAISPSGRAILGELFF. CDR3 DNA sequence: TGTGCCATCAGTCCGAGCGGGAGGGCCATTTTGGGGGAGCTGTTTTTT.

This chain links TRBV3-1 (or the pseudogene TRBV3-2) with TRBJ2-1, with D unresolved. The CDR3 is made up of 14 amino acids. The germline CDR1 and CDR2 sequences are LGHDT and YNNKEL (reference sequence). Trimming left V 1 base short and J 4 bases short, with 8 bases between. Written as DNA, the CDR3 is TGTGCCAGCAGCCAAGGCGGCAATTACAATGAGCAGTTCTTC. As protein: CASSQGGNYNEQFF.

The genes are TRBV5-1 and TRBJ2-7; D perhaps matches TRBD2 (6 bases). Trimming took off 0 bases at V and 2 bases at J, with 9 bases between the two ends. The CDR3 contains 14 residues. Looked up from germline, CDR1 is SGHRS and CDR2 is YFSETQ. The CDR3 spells CASSLAGRTYEQYF. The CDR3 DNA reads TGCGCCAGCAGCTTGGCCGGGAGAACCTACGAGCAGTACTTC.

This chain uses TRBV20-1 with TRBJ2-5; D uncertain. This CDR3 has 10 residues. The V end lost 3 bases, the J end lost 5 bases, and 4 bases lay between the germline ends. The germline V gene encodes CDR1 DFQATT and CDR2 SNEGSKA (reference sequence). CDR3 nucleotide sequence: TGCAGTGCTAGTCAGGAGACCCAGTACTTC. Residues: CSASQETQYF.

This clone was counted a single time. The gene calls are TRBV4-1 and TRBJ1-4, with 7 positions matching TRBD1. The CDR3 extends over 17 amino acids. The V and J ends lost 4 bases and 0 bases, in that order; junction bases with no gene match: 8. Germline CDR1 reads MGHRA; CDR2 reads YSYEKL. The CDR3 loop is CASSRQGVVATNEKLFF. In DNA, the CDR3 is TGCGCCAGCAGCCGACAGGGTGTAGTTGCAACTAATGAAAAACTGTTTTTT.

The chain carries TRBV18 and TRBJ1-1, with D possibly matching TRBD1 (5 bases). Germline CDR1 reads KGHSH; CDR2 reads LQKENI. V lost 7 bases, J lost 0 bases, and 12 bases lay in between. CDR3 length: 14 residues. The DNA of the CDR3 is TGTGCCAGCTTCTTCAGGGCCATGAACACTGAAGCTTTCTTT. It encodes CASFFRAMNTEAFF.

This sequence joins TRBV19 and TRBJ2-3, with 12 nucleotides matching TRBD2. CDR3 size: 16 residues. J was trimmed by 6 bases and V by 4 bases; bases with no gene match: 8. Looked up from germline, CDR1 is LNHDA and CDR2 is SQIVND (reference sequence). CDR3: CASSTGLAGPRDTQYF. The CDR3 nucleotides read TGTGCCAGTAGTACGGGACTAGCGGGCCCGCGGGATACGCAGTATTTT.

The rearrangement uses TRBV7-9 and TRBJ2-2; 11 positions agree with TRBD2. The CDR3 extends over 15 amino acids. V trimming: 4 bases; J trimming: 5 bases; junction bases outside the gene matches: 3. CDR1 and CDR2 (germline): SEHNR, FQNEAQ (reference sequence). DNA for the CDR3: TGTGCCAGCAGCTCCAGGACTAGCGGGACCGGGGAGCTGTTTTTT. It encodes CASSSRTSGTGELFF.

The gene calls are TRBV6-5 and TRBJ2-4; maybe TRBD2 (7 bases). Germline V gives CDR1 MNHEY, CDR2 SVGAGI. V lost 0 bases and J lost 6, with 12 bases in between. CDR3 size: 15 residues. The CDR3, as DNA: TGTGCCAGCAGTTACTCGAAGGGGGGGAGAAACATTCAGTACTTC. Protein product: CASSYSKGGRNIQYF.

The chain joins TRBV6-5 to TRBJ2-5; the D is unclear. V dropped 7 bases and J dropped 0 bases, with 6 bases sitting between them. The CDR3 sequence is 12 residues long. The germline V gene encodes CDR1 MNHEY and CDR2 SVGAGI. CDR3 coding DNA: TGTGCCAGCACCCGGGACCAAGAGACCCAGTACTTC. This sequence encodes CASTRDQETQYF.

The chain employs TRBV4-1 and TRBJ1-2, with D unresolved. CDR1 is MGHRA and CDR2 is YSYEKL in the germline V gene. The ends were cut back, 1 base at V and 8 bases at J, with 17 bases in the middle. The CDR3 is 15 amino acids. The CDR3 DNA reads TGCGCCAGCAGCCAAGTCGGAACGGGGAGGGTCGGCTACACCTTC. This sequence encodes CASSQVGTGRVGYTF.

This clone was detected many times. Here the CDR3 reads CASSSPTVRGDTQYF. DNA for the CDR3: TGTGCCAGCAGCTCCCCCACCGTGCGGGGGGATACGCAGTATTTT. The gene calls are TRBV7-9 and TRBJ2-3, with 7 bases identical to TRBD2. This CDR3 contains 15 residues. Per germline, CDR1 SEHNR and CDR2 FQNEAQ (reference sequence). The junction had 10 bases not matched to a gene; V was cut back by 4 bases and J by 6 bases.

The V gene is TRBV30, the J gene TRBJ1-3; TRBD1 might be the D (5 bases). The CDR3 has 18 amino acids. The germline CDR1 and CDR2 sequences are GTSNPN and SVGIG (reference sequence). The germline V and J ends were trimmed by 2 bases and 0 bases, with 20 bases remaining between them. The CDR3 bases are TGTGCCTGGAGTTCCAGGGCACCCAAGAGGACCTCTGGAAACACCATATATTTT. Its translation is CAWSSRAPKRTSGNTIYF.